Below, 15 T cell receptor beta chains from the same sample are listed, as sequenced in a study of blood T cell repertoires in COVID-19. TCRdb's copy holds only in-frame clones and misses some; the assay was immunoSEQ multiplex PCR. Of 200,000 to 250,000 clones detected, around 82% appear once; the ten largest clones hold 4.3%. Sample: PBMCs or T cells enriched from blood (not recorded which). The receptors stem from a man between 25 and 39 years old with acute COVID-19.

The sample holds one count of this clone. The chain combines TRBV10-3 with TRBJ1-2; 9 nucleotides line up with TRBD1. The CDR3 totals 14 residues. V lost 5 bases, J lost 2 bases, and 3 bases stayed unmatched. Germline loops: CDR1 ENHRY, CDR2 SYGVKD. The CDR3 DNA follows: TGTGCCATCAGTCCGGGACAGGGAAACTATGGCTACACCTTC. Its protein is CAISPGQGNYGYTF.

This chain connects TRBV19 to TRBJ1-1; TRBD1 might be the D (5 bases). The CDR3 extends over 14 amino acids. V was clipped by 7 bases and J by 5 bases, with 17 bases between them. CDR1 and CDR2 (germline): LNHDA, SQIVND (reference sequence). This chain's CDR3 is CASTPTGGGTEAFF. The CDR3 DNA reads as TGTGCCAGTACTCCAACGGGGGGAGGAACTGAAGCTTTCTTT. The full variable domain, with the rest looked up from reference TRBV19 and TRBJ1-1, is DGGITQSPKYLFRKEGQNVTLSCEQNLNHDAMYWYRQDPGQGLRLIYYSQIVNDFQKGDIAEGYSVSREKKESFPLTVTSAQKNPTAFYLCASTPTGGGTEAFFGQGTRLTVV.

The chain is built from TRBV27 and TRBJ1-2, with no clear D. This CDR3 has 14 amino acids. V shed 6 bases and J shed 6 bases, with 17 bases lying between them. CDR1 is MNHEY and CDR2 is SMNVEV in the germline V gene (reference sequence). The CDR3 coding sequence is TGTGCCAGCAGCCCAGACCTCTTACAGAATGGCTACACCTTC. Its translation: CASSPDLLQNGYTF.

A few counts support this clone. The CDR3 DNA reads TGTGCCAGCAGCTTGATACAGAACACCGGGGAGCTGTTTTTT. Its translation is CASSLIQNTGELFF. The V call is TRBV5-4, the J call TRBJ2-2; no firm D call. V was trimmed by 1 base and J by 1 base, leaving 5 bases between them. This CDR3 is 14 amino acids long. CDR1 is SGHNT, CDR2 YYREEE, per germline (reference sequence).

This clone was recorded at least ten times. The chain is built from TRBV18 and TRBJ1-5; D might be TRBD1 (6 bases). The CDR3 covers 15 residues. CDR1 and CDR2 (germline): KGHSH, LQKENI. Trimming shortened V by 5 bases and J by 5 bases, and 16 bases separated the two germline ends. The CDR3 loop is CASSTTGSRDQPQHF. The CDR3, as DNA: TGTGCCAGCTCAACTACAGGGAGTCGGGATCAGCCCCAGCATTTT.

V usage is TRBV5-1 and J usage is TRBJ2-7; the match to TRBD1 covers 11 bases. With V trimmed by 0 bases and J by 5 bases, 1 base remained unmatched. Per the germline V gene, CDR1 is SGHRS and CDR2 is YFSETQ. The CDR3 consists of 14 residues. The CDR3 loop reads CASSLGGQGDEQYF. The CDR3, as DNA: TGCGCCAGCAGCTTGGGGGGACAGGGGGACGAGCAGTACTTC.

CDR3 nucleotide sequence: TGCGCCAGCGGAAAGACAGCCGCGGAGGGCTACACCTTC. This sequence encodes CASGKTAAEGYTF. This chain connects TRBV5-1 to TRBJ1-2; TRBD1 might be the D (5 bases). Trimming stripped 7 bases from V and 8 bases from J, with 18 bases between. This CDR3 has 13 amino acids. Germline V gives CDR1 SGHRS, CDR2 YFSETQ.

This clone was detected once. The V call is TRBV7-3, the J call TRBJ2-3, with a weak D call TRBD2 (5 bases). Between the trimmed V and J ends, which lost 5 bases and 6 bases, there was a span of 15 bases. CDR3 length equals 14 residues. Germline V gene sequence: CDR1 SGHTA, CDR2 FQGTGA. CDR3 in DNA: TGTGCCAGCAGCCTGAGCGGACCTATGGATACGCAGTATTTT. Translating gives CASSLSGPMDTQYF. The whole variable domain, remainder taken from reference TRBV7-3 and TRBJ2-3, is GAGVSQTPSNKVTEKGKYVELRCDPISGHTALYWYRQSLGQGPEFLIYFQGTGAADDSGLPNDRFFAVRPEGSVSTLKIQRTERGDSAVYLCASSLSGPMDTQYFGPGTRLTVL.

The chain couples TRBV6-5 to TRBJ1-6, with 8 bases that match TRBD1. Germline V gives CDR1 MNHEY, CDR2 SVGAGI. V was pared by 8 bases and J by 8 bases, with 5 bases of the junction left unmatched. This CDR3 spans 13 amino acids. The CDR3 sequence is CASADREDSPLHF. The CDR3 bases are TGTGCCAGCGCGGACAGGGAGGATTCACCCCTCCACTTT.

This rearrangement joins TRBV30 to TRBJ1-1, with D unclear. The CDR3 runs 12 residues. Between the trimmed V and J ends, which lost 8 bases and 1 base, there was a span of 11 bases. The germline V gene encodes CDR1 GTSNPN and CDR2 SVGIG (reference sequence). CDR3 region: CAHRWANTEAFF. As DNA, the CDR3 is TGTGCCCATAGATGGGCGAACACTGAAGCTTTCTTT. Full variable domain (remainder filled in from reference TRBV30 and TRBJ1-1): SQTIHQWPATLVQPVGSPLSLECTVEGTSNPNLYWYRQAAGRGLQLLFYSVGIGQISSEVPQNLSASRPQDRQFILSSKKLLLSDSGFYLCAHRWANTEAFFGQGTRLTVV.

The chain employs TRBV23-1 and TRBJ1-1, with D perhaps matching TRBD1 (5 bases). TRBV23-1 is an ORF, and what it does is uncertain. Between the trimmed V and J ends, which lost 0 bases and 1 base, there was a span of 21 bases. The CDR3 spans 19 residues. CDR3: CASSQSEGSGMEWNTEAFF. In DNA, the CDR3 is TGCGCCAGCAGTCAATCGGAGGGGTCAGGGATGGAGTGGAACACTGAAGCTTTCTTT.

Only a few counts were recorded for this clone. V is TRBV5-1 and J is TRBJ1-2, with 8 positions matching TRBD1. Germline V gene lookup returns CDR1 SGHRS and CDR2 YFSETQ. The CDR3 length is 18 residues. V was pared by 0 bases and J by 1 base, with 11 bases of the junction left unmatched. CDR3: CASSLGSGRGQSNYGYTF. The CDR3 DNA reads TGCGCCAGCAGCTTGGGTAGTGGCAGGGGGCAGAGTAACTATGGCTACACCTTC.

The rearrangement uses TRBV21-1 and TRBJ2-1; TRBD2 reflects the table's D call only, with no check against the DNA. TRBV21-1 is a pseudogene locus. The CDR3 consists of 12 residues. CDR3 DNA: TGTGCCAGGGGACTAGCTTACAATGAGCAGTTCTTC. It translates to CARGLAYNEQFF.

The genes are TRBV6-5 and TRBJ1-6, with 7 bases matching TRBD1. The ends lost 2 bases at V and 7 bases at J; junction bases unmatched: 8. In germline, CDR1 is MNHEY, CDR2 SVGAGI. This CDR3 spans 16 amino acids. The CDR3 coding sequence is TGTGCCAGCAGTTACCACCTGGGACAGACAAATTCACCCCTCCACTTT. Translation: CASSYHLGQTNSPLHF.

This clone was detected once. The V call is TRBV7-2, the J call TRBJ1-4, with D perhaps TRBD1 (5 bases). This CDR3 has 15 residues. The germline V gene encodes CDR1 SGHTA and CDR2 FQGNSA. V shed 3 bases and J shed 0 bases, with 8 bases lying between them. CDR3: CASSFDRATNEKLFF. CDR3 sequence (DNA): TGTGCCAGCAGCTTCGACAGAGCAACTAATGAAAAACTGTTTTTT. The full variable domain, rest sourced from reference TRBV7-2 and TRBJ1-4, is GAGVSQSPSNKVTEKGKDVELRCDPISGHTALYWYRQSLGQGLEFLIYFQGNSAPDKSGLPSDRFSAERTGGSVSTLTIQRTQQEDSAVYLCASSFDRATNEKLFFGSGTQLSVL.